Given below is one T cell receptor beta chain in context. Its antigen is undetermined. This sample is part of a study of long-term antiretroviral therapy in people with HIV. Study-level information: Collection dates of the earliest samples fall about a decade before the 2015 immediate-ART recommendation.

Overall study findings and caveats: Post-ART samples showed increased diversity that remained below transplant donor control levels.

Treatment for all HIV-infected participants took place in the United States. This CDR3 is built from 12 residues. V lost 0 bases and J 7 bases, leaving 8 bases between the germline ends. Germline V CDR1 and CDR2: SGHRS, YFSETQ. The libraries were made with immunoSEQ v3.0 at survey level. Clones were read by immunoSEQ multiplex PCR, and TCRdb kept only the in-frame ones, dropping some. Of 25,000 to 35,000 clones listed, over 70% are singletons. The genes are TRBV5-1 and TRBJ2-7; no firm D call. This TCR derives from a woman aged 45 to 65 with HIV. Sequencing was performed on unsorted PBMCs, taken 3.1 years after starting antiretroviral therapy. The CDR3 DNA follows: TGCGCCAGCAGCTTGGACAGCCGGGAGCAGTACTTC. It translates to CASSLDSREQYF.